One sample yielded the 3 T cell receptor beta chains listed below, sequenced in a study of monozygotic twins with inflammatory bowel disease. TCRdb re-called the 5' RACE reads and catalogs CDR3 proteins one per entry, DNA excluded. Its clone listing holds approximately 150,000 distinct CDR3 sequences. Sequencing was performed on blood. The origin of the receptors is a human donor with ulcerative colitis or Crohn's disease, or a healthy co-twin of an affected twin (not recorded which).

The chain is built from TRBV6-2 or TRBV6-3 and TRBJ2-2; lacking DNA, the TRBD1 call made by TCRdb goes unchecked. Germline V gene sequence: CDR1 MNHEY, CDR2 SVGEGT. The CDR3 is made up of 13 amino acids. CDR3 amino acids: CASIGQGDGELFF.

The V call is TRBV20-1, the J call TRBJ1-6; there is no DNA to check the TCRdb D call of TRBD1. This CDR3 region has 15 residues. Germline lookup yields CDR1 DFQATT and CDR2 SNEGSKA (reference sequence). Here the CDR3 reads CSARTPGQGNSPLHF.

J is TRBJ1-2 and V is TRBV7-9; TCRdb returns TRBD1, unconfirmable since there is no DNA. This CDR3 region has 15 residues. Germline V gene sequence: CDR1 SEHNR, CDR2 FQNEAQ (reference sequence). Here the CDR3 reads CASMGPGNLLYGYTF.